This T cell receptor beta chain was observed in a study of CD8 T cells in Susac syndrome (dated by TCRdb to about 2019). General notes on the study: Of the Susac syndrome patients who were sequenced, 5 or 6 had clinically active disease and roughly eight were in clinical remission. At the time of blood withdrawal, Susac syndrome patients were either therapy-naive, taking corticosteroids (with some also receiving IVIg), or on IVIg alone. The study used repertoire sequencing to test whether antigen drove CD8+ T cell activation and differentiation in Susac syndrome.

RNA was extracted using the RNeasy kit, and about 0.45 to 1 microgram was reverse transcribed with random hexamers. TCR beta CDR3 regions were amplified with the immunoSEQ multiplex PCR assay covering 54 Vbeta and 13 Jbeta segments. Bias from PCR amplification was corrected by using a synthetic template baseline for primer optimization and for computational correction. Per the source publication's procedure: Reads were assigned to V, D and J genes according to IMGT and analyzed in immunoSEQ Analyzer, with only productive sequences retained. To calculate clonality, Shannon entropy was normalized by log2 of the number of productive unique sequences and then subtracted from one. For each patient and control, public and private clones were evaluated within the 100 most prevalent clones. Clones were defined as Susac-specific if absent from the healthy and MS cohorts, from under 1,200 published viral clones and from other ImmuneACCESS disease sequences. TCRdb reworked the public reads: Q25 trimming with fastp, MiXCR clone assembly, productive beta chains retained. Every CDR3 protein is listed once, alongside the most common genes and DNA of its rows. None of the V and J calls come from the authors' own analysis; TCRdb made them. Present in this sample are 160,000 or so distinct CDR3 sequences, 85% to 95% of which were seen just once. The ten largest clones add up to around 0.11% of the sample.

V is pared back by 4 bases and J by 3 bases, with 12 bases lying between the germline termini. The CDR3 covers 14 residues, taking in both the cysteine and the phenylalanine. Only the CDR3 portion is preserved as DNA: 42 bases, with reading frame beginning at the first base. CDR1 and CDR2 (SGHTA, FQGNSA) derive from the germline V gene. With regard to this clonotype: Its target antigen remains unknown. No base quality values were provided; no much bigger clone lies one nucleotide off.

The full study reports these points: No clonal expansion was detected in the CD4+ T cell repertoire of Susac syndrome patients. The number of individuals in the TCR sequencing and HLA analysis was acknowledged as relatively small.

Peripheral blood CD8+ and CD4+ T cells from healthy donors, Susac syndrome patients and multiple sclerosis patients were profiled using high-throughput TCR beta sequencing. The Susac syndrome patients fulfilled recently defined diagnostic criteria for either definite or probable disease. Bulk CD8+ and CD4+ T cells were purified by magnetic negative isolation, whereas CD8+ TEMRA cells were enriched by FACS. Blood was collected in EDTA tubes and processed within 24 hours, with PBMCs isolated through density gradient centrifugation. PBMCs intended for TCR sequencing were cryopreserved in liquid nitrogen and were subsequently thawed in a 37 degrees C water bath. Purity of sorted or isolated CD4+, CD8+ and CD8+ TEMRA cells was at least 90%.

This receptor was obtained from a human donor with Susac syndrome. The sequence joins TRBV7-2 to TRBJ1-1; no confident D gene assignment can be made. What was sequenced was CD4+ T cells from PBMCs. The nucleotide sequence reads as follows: TGTGCCAGCAGCTCACAACGGAAGGACACTGAAGCTTTCTTT. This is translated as CASSSQRKDTEAFF.